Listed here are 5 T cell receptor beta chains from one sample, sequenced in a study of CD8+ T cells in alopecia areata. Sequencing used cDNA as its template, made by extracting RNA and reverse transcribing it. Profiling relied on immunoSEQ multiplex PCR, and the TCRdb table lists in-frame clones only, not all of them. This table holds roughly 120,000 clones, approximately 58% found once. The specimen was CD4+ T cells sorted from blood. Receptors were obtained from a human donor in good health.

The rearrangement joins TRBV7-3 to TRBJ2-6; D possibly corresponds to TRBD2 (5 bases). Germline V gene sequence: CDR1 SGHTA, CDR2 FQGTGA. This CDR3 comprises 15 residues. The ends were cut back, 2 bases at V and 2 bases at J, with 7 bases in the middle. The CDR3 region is CASSLARAGANVLTF. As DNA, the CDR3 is TGTGCCAGCAGCTTAGCGCGGGCTGGGGCCAACGTCCTGACTTTC.

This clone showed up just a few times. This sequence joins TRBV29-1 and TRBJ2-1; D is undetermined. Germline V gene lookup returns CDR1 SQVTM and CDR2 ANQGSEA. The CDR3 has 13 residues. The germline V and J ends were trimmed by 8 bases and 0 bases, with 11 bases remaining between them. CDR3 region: CSSGLNSYNEQFF. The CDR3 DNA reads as TGCAGCTCCGGGCTAAACTCCTACAATGAGCAGTTCTTC.

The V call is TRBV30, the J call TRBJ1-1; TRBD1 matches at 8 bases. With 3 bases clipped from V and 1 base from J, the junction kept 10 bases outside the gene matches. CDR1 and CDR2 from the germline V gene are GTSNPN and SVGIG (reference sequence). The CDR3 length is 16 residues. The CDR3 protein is CAWRYLQGEWNTEAFF. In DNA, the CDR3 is TGTGCCTGGAGGTACTTACAGGGGGAATGGAACACTGAAGCTTTCTTT.

This CDR3 reads CASSQDRPPEAFF. In nucleotides, the CDR3 is TGTGCCAGCTCTCAAGACAGGCCTCCTGAAGCTTTCTTT. The chain uses TRBV18 and TRBJ1-1; possible D gene TRBD1, 6 bases. The germline gives CDR1 KGHSH, CDR2 LQKENI. The germline V and J ends were trimmed by 6 bases and 6 bases, with 14 bases remaining between them. The length of the CDR3 is 13 residues.

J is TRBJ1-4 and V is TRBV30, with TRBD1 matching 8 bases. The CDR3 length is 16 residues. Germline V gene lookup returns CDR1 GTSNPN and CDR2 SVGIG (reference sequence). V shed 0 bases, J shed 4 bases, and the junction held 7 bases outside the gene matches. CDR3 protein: CAWSVRMTGVNEKLFF. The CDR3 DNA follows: TGTGCCTGGAGTGTACGGATGACAGGGGTTAATGAAAAACTGTTTTTT.